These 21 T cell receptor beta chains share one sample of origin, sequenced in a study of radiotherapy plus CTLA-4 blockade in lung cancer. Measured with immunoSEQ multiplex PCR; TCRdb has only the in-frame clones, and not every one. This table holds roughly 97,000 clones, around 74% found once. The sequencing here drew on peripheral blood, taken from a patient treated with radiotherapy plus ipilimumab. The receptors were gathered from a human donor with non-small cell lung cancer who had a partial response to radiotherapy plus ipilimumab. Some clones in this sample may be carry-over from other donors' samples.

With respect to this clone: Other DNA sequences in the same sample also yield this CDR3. The CDR3: CASSLRGGSEAFF. CDR3 in DNA: TGCGCCAGCAGCTTGAGGGGGGGCTCCGAAGCTTTCTTT. The V gene is TRBV5-1, the J gene TRBJ1-1, with a possible D match to TRBD1 (6 bases). Germline assignment: CDR1 SGHRS and CDR2 YFSETQ. V lost 1 base and J 8 bases, leaving 12 bases between the germline ends. CDR3 length: 13 residues.

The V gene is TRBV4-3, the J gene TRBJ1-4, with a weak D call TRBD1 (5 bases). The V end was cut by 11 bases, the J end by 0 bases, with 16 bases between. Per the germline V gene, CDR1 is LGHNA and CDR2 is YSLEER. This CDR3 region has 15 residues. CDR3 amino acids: CASNPQVATNEKLFF. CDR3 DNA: TGCGCCTCAAACCCACAGGTTGCAACTAATGAAAAACTGTTTTTT.

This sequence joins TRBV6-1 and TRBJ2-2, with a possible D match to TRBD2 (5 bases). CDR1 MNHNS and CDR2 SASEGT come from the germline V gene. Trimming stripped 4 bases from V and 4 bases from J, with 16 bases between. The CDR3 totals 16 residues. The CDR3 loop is CASSAPRAVRTGELFF. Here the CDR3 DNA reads TGTGCCAGCAGTGCACCGCGGGCGGTCCGCACCGGGGAGCTGTTTTTT.

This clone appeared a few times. The DNA for the CDR3 is TGCGCCAGCAGTCGGGAACCCTACAATGAGCAGTTCTTC. It encodes CASSREPYNEQFF. The chain employs TRBV10-1 and TRBJ2-1; D possibly corresponds to TRBD2 (5 bases). V was clipped by 5 bases and J by 2 bases, with 7 bases between them. This CDR3 contains 13 residues. CDR1 is WNHNN and CDR2 is SYGVQD in the germline V gene (reference sequence).

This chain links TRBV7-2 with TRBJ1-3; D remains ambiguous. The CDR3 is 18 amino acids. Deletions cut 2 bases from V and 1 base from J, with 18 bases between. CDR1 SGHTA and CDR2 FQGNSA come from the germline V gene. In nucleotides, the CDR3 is TGTGCCAGCAGCTTAAGACCAGGTTCTGGGAGATCTGGAAACACCATATATTTT. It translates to CASSLRPGSGRSGNTIYF.

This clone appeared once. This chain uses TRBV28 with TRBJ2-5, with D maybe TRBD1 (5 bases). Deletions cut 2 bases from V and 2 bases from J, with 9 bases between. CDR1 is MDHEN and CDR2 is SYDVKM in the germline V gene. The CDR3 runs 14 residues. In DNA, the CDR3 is TGTGCCAGCAGTTTAATCACAGGACAAGAGACCCAGTACTTC. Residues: CASSLITGQETQYF.

In DNA form, the CDR3 reads TGTGCCAGCAGTGCGAACAGGGGGGTCTTTGTAGAGACCCAGTACTTC. Translation: CASSANRGVFVETQYF. This sequence joins TRBV6-6 and TRBJ2-5; the match to TRBD1 covers 8 bases. The CDR3 runs 16 residues. Germline V gene data show CDR1 as MNHNY and CDR2 as SVGAGI (reference sequence). The J segment lost 4 bases and the V segment lost 5 bases, leaving 12 bases of the junction unmatched.

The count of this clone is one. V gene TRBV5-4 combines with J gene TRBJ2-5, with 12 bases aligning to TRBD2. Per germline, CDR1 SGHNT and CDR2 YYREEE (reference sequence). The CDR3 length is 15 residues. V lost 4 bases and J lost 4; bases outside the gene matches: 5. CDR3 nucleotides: TGTGCCAGCAGCGGCCCGGGACTAGCGGGAGAGACCCAGTACTTC. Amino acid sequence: CASSGPGLAGETQYF.

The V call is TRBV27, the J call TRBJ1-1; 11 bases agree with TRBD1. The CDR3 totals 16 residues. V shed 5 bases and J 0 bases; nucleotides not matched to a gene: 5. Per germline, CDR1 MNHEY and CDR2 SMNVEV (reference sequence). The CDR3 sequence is CASSRGQGALNTEAFF. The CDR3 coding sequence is TGTGCCAGCAGTCGAGGACAGGGGGCGCTGAACACTGAAGCTTTCTTT.

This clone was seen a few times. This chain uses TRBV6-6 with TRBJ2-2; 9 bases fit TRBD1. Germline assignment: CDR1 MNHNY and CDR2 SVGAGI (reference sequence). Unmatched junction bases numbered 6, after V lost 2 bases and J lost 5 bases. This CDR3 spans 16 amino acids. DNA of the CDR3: TGTGCCAGCAGTTACCAAGCCGGGACAGGGACCGGGGAGCTGTTTTTT. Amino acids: CASSYQAGTGTGELFF.

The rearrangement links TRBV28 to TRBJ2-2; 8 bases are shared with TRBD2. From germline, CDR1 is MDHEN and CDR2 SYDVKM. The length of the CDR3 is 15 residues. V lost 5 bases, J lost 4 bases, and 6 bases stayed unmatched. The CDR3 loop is CASSPATSATGELFF. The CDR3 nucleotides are TGTGCCAGCAGTCCGGCGACTAGCGCCACCGGGGAGCTGTTTTTT.

The CDR3 is CASSSPGGLNTQYF. The CDR3 DNA follows: TGTGCCAGCAGCTCCCCGGGAGGTCTTAATACGCAGTATTTT. The rearrangement links TRBV13 to TRBJ2-3, with 7 bases matching TRBD2. The CDR3 spans 14 residues. Germline V gene data show CDR1 as PRHDT and CDR2 as FYEKMQ (reference sequence). With V trimmed by 4 bases and J by 7 bases, 8 bases remained unmatched.

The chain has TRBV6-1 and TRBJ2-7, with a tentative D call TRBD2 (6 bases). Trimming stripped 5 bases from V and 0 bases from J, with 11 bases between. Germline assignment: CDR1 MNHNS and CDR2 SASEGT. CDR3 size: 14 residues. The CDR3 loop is CASSPRDDSYEQYF. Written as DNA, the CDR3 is TGTGCCAGCAGTCCGCGGGACGACTCCTACGAGCAGTACTTC.

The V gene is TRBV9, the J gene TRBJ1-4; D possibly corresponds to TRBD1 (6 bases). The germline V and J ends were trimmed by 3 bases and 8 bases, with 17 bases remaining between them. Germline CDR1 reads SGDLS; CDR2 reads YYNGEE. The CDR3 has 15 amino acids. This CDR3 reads CASSAQGSGGEKLFF. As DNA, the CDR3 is TGTGCCAGCAGCGCGCAGGGGAGCGGGGGCGAAAAACTGTTTTTT.

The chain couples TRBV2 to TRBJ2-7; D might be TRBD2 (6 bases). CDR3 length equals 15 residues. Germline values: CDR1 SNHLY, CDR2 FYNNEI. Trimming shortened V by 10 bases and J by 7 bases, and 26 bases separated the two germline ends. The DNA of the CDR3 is TGTGCCACCTTAGCGGTTCCAACGGGCTCTGGAGAGCAGTACTTC. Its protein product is CATLAVPTGSGEQYF.

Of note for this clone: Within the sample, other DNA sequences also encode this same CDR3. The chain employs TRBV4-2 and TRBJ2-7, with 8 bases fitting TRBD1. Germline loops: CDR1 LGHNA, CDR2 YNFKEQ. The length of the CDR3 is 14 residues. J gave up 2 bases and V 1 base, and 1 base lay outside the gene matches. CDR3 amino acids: CASSQGQGTYEQYF. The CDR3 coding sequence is TGTGCCAGCAGCCAAGGACAGGGGACCTACGAGCAGTACTTC.

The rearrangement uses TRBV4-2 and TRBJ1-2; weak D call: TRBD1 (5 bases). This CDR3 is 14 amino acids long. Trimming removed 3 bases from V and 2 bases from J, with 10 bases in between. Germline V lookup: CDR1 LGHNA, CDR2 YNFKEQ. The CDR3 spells CASSQGPQNYGYTF. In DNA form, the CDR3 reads TGTGCCAGCAGCCAGGGGCCCCAGAACTATGGCTACACCTTC.

The CDR3 protein is CASSLTGDHQPQHF. CDR3 nucleotides: TGTGCCAGCAGTTTAACGGGGGACCATCAGCCCCAGCATTTT. The rearrangement joins TRBV28 to TRBJ1-5, with D perhaps TRBD1 (5 bases). Germline V lookup: CDR1 MDHEN, CDR2 SYDVKM. Trimming left V 2 bases short and J 5 bases short, with 10 bases between. The CDR3 covers 14 residues. Combining the CDR3 with reference TRBV28 and TRBJ1-5 gives the whole variable domain DVKVTQSSRYLVKRTGEKVFLECVQDMDHENMFWYRQDPGLGLRLIYFSYDVKMKEKGDIPEGYSVSREKKERFSLILESASTNQTSMYLCASSLTGDHQPQHFGDGTRLSIL.

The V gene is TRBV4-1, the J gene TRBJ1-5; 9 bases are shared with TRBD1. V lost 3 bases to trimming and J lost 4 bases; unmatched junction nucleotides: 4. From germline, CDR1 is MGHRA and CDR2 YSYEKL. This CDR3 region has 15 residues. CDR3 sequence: CASSQTDRGNQPQHF. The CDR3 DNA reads TGCGCCAGCAGCCAGACGGACAGGGGAAATCAGCCCCAGCATTTT.

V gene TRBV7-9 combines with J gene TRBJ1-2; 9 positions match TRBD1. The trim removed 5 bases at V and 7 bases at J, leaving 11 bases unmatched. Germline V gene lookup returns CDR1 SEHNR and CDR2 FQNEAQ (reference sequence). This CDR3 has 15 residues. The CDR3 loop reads CASSLNDGTGFGYTF. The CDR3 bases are TGTGCCAGCAGCCTAAACGACGGGACAGGGTTTGGCTACACCTTC.

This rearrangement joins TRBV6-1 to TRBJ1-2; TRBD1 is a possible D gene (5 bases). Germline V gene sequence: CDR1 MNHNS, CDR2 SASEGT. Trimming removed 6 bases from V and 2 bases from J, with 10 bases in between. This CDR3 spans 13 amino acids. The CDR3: CASSKTVNYGYTF. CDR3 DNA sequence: TGTGCCAGCAGCAAGACAGTAAACTATGGCTACACCTTC.